This TCR beta chain originates from a study of Ad26.COV2.S vaccination and SARS-CoV-2 variants. General study points: Spike-specific TCR breadth was greater in vaccine than placebo recipients.

From germline, CDR1 is MDHEN and CDR2 SYDVKM. The CDR3 is made up of 15 amino acids. With 3 bases clipped from V and 3 bases from J, the junction kept 2 bases outside the gene matches. Assay used: immunoSEQ multiplex PCR; TCRdb lists only in-frame clones, some missing. The table shows around 86,000 clones, with 82% occurring only once. To note about this clone: No antigen is known for it.

The chain employs TRBV28 and TRBJ1-6; 7 nucleotides match TRBD1. This clonotype originated in a human donor who had recovered from COVID-19. The sample here was peripheral blood, taken after recovery from COVID-19. CDR3 sequence (DNA): TGTGCCAGCAGTTTTGCAGGGGGCTATAATTCACCCCTCCACTTT. This gives the protein CASSFAGGYNSPLHF.